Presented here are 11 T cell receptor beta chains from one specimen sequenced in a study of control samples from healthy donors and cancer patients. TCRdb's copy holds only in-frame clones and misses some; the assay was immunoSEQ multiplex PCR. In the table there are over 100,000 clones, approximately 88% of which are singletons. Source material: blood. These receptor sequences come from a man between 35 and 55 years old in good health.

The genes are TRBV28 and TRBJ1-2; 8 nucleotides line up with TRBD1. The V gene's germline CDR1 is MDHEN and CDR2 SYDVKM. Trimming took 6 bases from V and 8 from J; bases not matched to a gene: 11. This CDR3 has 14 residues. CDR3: CASRMDRERKGYTF. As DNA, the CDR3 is TGTGCCAGCAGAATGGACAGGGAGAGGAAAGGCTACACCTTC.

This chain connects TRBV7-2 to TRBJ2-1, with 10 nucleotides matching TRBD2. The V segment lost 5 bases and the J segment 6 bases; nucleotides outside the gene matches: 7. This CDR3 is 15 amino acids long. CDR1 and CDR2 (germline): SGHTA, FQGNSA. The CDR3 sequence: CASSGKGLASNEQFF. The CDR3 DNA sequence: TGTGCCAGCAGCGGAAAGGGACTAGCGAGCAATGAGCAGTTCTTC.

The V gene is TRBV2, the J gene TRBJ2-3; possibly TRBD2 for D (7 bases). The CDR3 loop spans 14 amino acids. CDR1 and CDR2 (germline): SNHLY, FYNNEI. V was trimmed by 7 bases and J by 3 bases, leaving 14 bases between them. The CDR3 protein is CASKMGGRTDTQYF. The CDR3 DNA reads TGTGCCAGCAAGATGGGGGGGCGTACAGATACGCAGTATTTT.

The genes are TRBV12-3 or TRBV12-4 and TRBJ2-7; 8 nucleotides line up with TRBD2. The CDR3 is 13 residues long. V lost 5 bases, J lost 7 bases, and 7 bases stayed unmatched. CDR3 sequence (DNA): TGTGCCAGCAGTCCAGGACTAGCCAGGGAGCAGTACTTC. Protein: CASSPGLAREQYF.

CDR3 residues: CAWSVQGETQYF. CDR3 DNA: TGTGCCTGGAGTGTACAGGGTGAGACCCAGTACTTC. The V gene is TRBV30, the J gene TRBJ2-5; D may be TRBD1 (6 bases). V lost 0 bases to trimming and J lost 5 bases, with 7 bases between them. The germline V gene has CDR1 GTSNPN and CDR2 SVGIG (reference sequence). This CDR3 comprises 12 residues. The full variable domain, its missing parts supplied by reference TRBV30 and TRBJ2-5, is SQTIHQWPATLVQPVGSPLSLECTVEGTSNPNLYWYRQAAGRGLQLLFYSVGIGQISSEVPQNLSASRPQDRQFILSSKKLLLSDSGFYLCAWSVQGETQYFGPGTRLLVL.

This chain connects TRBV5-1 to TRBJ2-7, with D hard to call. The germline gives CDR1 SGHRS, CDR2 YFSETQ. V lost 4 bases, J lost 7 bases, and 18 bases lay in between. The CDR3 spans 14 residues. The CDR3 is CASSLDGTYVEQYF. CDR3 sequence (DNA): TGCGCCAGCAGCCTGGACGGAACCTACGTGGAGCAGTACTTC.

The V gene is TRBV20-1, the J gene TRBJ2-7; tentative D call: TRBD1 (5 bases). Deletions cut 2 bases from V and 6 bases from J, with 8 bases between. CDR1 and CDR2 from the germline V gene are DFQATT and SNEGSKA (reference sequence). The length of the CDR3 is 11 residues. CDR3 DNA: TGCAGTGCTAGACAGGGTCCCGAGCAGTACTTC. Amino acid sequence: CSARQGPEQYF.

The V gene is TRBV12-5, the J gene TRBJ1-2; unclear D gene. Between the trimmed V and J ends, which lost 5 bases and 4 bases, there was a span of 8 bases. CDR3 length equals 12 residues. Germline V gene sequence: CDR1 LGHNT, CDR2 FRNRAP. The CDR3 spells CASGKGSYGYTF. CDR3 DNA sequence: TGTGCTAGTGGTAAGGGTTCCTATGGCTACACCTTC.

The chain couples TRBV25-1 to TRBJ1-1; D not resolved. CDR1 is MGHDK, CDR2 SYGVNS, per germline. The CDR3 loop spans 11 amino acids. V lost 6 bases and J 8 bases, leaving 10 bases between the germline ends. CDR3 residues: CASRTLREAFF. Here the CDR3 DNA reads TGTGCCAGCAGGACGCTAAGAGAAGCTTTCTTT.

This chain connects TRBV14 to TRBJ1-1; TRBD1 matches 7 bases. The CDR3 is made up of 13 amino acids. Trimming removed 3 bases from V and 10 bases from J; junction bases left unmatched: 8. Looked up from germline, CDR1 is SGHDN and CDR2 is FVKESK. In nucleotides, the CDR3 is TGTGCCAGCAGCCAGACGACAGGGTTCGGAGCTTTCTTT. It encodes CASSQTTGFGAFF.

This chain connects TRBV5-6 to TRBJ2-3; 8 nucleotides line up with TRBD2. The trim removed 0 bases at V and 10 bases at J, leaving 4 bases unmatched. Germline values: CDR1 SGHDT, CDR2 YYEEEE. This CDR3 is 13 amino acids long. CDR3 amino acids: CASSLVETSAQYF. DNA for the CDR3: TGTGCCAGCAGCTTGGTGGAGACTAGCGCGCAGTATTTT.